This TCR beta chain emerged from a study of monozygotic twins with inflammatory bowel disease (dated by TCRdb to about 2019). The study in broad terms: A total of 28 monozygotic twin pairs were included in the full study, comprising nine German pairs (four IBD-concordant, five IBD-discordant) and 19 IBD-discordant Danish pairs. Within discordant pairs, disease-associated traits were sought mainly by comparing IBD patients with their genetically identical healthy co-twins. Each individual had, on average, about 151 000 unique TCRalpha sequences and 181 000 unique TCRbeta sequences available for analysis.

The cysteine opens and the phenylalanine closes a CDR3 of 15 amino acids. The DNA sequence is not available. As encoded in the germline V gene, CDR1 is SGHRS while CDR2 is YFSETQ. Library preparation used 5' RACE. Each TCR library was prepared from roughly 3.5 ug of total RNA. cDNA was synthesized with SMARTScribe reverse transcriptase in eight separate reactions per sample. During cDNA synthesis, unique molecular identifiers containing a 6-nucleotide sample barcode were introduced by template switching. TCRalpha and TCRbeta cDNA was amplified in two nested PCRs of about 17 and 10 cycles, and bead purification was carried out after each PCR. Before amplification, the cDNA was both treated with uracil DNA-glycosylase and purified with the QIAquick PCR purification kit. The second PCR added Illumina TruSeq-compatible adapters along with sample-specific barcodes. Library quality and concentration were assessed using TapeStation and Qubit, and approximately 5 ng of each library was pooled. Sequencing of the pooled libraries was done on an Illumina HiSeq2500 single-index Rapid Run using custom sequencing primers and 2 x 100 bp reads. Per the source publication's procedure: UMI-based consensus assembly with MiGEC version 1.2.6 was used to correct PCR and sequencing errors. MiXCR version 2.1.1 handled V(D)J alignment, clonotype assembly and CDR3 extraction. To normalise gene usage, clonotype sharing and MAIT/NKT TCR abundance, the top 1000, 10 000 and 20 000 clonotypes in each sample were analysed. Diversity was computed as the inverse Simpson index with the vegan R package after downsampling to 27 000 UMIs. Paired Mann-Whitney U tests were applied to discordant twin pairs, and Benjamini-Hochberg correction was used for multiple testing. TCRdb reprocessed the public reads and reports one entry per CDR3 protein sequence, without DNA. TCRdb, rather than the study authors, made the V and J calls. For this sample, the table gives 300,000 to 400,000 distinct CDR3 sequences. The ten largest clonotypes hold under 2.5% of the sample.

About this clonotype: Its binding antigen is unknown.

From each donor, a roughly 2.5 ml peripheral blood sample was collected into PAXgene tubes and stored at -80 degrees C. Without any T cell sorting, total RNA was extracted from whole blood using the PAXgene blood miRNA kit on an automated QIAcube. Peripheral blood from monozygotic twin pairs, either concordant or discordant for inflammatory bowel disease, underwent deep TCRalpha and TCRbeta repertoire profiling that used unique molecular barcoding. For every twin pair, smoking habits were documented, and each individual was categorised as a current, former or never smoker. Broad study findings and their caveats: The analysis was unable to tell different T cell subtypes apart. Measured by the inverse Simpson index, TCRbeta repertoire diversity was lower in IBD patients than in their healthy co-twins. The results gave no support for a single strong signal or clonotype linked to IBD. Repertoire similarity did not differ between concordant and discordant twins, possibly due to limited statistical power. Fewer clonotypes were shared with other individuals by IBD patients than by healthy twins, most markedly in patients showing signs of disease activity. Background noise and inter-individual variability may have been introduced into the repertoires by the differing immunosuppressive treatments among patients.

The rearranged chain carries TRBV5-1 and TRBJ2-7; the TCRdb D gene call, TRBD1, has no DNA to confirm it. The TCR was taken from a human donor with ulcerative colitis or Crohn's disease, or a healthy co-twin of an affected twin (not recorded which). Input material: blood. The CDR3 protein sequence reads: CASSFEGVGSYEQYF.